Presented here are 3 T cell receptor beta chains from one specimen sequenced in a study of naive and memory T cell subsets. Both TRBC1 and TRBC2 were covered by a beta constant-region primer of two equimolar oligonucleotides. MiXCR, applied by TCRdb to the UMI-ligation and nested PCR reads, yields one record per CDR3 protein. The sample lists some 100,000 distinct CDR3 sequences, 7% to 7.5% occurring once. Sample: central memory CD4+ T cells from blood. Receptors originate from a human donor in good health.

The chain has TRBV7-9 and TRBJ1-2; the D gene is possibly TRBD1 (6 bases). The germline CDR1 and CDR2 sequences are SEHNR and FQNEAQ (reference sequence). The CDR3 contains 14 residues. Trimming removed 5 bases at V and 4 bases at J, with 14 bases between. For the CDR3, the DNA is TGTGCCAGCAGCCCCGAGAACAGGGTCTATGGCTACACCTTC. This translates into CASSPENRVYGYTF.

In this sample, this clonotype turned up many times. The J gene is TRBJ2-3, the V gene TRBV18; 14 bases fit TRBD2. This CDR3 has 16 amino acids. Germline CDR1 is KGHSH and CDR2 is LQKENI. V dropped 3 bases and J dropped 6; count of bases not matched to a gene: 5. The CDR3 sequence: CASSPGTSGRRDTQYF. In nucleotides, the CDR3 is TGTGCCAGCTCACCGGGGACTAGCGGGAGACGCGATACGCAGTATTTT.

This clonotype was detected many times. This chain uses TRBV7-2 with TRBJ2-7, with D possibly matching TRBD2 (6 bases). The V end was cut by 4 bases, the J end by 3 bases, with 13 bases between. Germline V gene sequence: CDR1 SGHTA, CDR2 FQGNSA. The CDR3 has 14 amino acids. CDR3 loop: CASSSQPGSYEQYF. The CDR3 nucleotides are TGTGCCAGCAGCTCTCAACCCGGGAGCTACGAGCAGTACTTC.